The rows below give T cell receptor beta chains drawn from one sample of a study of blood T cell repertoires in COVID-19. Some clones are missing from TCRdb's copy, which holds only in-frame ones; the method was immunoSEQ multiplex PCR. Of 110,000 to 150,000 clones in the sample, roughly 85% are singletons; the top ten hold around 3%. What was sequenced was peripheral blood. The receptors come from a man between 45 and 60 years old with acute or convalescent COVID-19. Each CDR3 is given with its conserved first and last residue. D genes are given only for firm matches. Part of the rows lack a size; the others show once, few, many or a class for expanded clones.

clone_size,d_call,v_call,j_call,cdr3_nt,cdr3_aa
NA,NA,TRBV12-3/TRBV12-4,TRBJ1-2,TGTGCCACTGGGGGAGGGGCAAACTATGGCTACACCTTC,CATGGGANYGYTF
NA,TRBD1,TRBV2,TRBJ1-2,TGTGCCAGCAGTGCCACAGGGGCGGGAGGCTACACCTTC,CASSATGAGGYTF
NA,TRBD1,TRBV27,TRBJ2-1,TGTGCCAGCAGTACGGGACAGGGGGCCACCTACAATGAGCAGTTCTTC,CASSTGQGATYNEQFF
NA,TRBD1,TRBV7-6,TRBJ1-4,TGTGCCAGCAGCTTAGGGGACAGGGCGAACGAAAAACTGTTTTTT,CASSLGDRANEKLFF
once,NA,TRBV5-1,TRBJ2-5,TGCGCCAGCAGCTTGGCAGGTCAAGGTGGAGAGACCCAGTACTTC,CASSLAGQGGETQYF
NA,NA,TRBV2,TRBJ1-5,TGTGCCAGCAGTGAGGCAGGGGTTGGTCAGCCCCAGCATTTT,CASSEAGVGQPQHF
NA,NA,TRBV9,TRBJ1-2,TGTGCCAGCAGCGTAGCTCAGGCGACTAACTATGGCTACACCTTC,CASSVAQATNYGYTF
NA,TRBD1,TRBV3-1/TRBV3-2,TRBJ1-5,TGTGCCAGCAGCCAAGGATGGACAGGGGACAATCAGCCCCAGCATTTT,CASSQGWTGDNQPQHF
once,NA,TRBV19,TRBJ2-7,TGTGCCAGTAAGGGCTCGGGGGAGCAGTACTTC,CASKGSGEQYF
NA,TRBD2,TRBV2,TRBJ2-2,TGTGCCAGCAGTGCGGGACTAGCGGCGAACACCGGGGAGCTGTTTTTT,CASSAGLAANTGELFF
NA,NA,TRBV19,TRBJ2-1,TGTGCCAGTGCTACCTACAATGAGCAGTTCTTC,CASATYNEQFF
NA,TRBD2,TRBV3-1/TRBV3-2,TRBJ2-1,TGTGCCAGCAGCCAAGTGTCTAGCGGGCGGACCTACAATGAGCAGTTCTTC,CASSQVSSGRTYNEQFF
NA,NA,TRBV27,TRBJ2-3,TGTGCCAGCAGTTTAGACACCTCAACTGGCACAGATACGCAGTATTTT,CASSLDTSTGTDTQYF
few,TRBD1,TRBV30,TRBJ2-3,TGTGCCTGGGGACGGACAGGGGGTACAGATACGCAGTATTTT,CAWGRTGGTDTQYF
few,TRBD2,TRBV24-1,TRBJ2-3,TGTGCCACCAGTGACCCGACTAGCGGCGGGACAGATACGCAGTATTTT,CATSDPTSGGTDTQYF
NA,NA,TRBV7-9,TRBJ1-3,TGTGCCAGCAGCCCTCAGGTGCTATCTGGAAACACCATATATTTT,CASSPQVLSGNTIYF
NA,TRBD1,TRBV10-1,TRBJ1-2,TGCGCCAGCAGTGTATACAGGGGCCGCCATGGCTACACCTTC,CASSVYRGRHGYTF
NA,TRBD2,TRBV18,TRBJ2-7,TGTGCCAGCTCACCACCGGTTGCGGGAGGGACCTACGAGCAGTACTTC,CASSPPVAGGTYEQYF
NA,NA,TRBV4-1,TRBJ2-7,TGCGCCAGCAGCCAAGATATAAACAGGATGTCCTACGAGCAGTACTTC,CASSQDINRMSYEQYF